What follows describes a single T cell receptor (beta chain). The antigen remains undetermined. This sample is part of a study of tissue T cells after allogeneic stem cell transplantation. Study-level results: Few T cell clones were shared across patients, but motif clusters showed tissue-specific shared signatures. Blood and spleen captured only part of the tissue TCR repertoire. Within patients, tissue anatomy strongly shaped TCR repertoire composition.

The CDR3 sequence is 14 residues long. Trimming cost V 2 bases and J 8 bases; bases outside gene matches: 3. Germline CDR1 is ENHRY and CDR2 is SYGVKD. GI sites, liver, skin and spleen were taken after median 9.75 post-mortem hours. Sequenced by immunoSEQ multiplex PCR; TCRdb stores in-frame clones only, minus some. This sample has several thousand clones, with under 75% found just once. The clonotype comes from a female donor over 55 with lung cancer. The chain employs TRBV10-3 and TRBJ1-4, with 9 positions matching TRBD1. The specimen comprised duodenum tissue, sampled at autopsy. CDR3 amino acids: CAISEVTGGEKLFF. The CDR3 bases are TGTGCCATCAGTGAGGTGACAGGGGGAGAAAAACTGTTTTTT.